The rows below give T cell receptor beta chains drawn from one sample of a study of T cells expressing NK-cell markers. TCRdb re-called the 5' RACE reads and shows each CDR3 protein once, DNA omitted. The sample table sets out over 350,000 distinct CDR3 sequences. The sequenced material came from blood T cells: a sorted CD56 or NKG2C T cell subset, CD4+ or CD8+ T cells, or bulk PBMC T cells (not recorded which). These receptors all stem from a woman aged 50 to 60 in good health. Both conserved end residues are part of each CDR3. Each record gives: J gene, V gene, CDR3 protein.

TRBJ2-3 TRBV15 CATGRGLTDTQYF
TRBJ2-5 TRBV6-6 CASSYDPGAETQYF
TRBJ1-6 TRBV5-5 CASSFLGESPLHF
TRBJ2-2 TRBV6-5 CASSYGGGELFF
TRBJ1-4 TRBV7-8 CASSLVAGLATNEKLFF
TRBJ2-7 TRBV12-5 CARIVLTPFVYEQYF
TRBJ2-1 TRBV30 CAWSGGLADYNEQFF
TRBJ2-3 TRBV12-3/TRBV12-4 CASSLAGLADTQYF
TRBJ2-6 TRBV10-3 CAISGTDSAGANVLTF
TRBJ2-5 TRBV11-2 CASSLDRESQTQYF
TRBJ2-1 TRBV11-1 CASSLSRSGIPHNEQFF
TRBJ2-4 TRBV29-1 CSVETGLAKNIQYF
TRBJ2-4 TRBV4-1 CASSQVGDRSAKNIQYF
TRBJ2-7 TRBV4-1 CASSQVGAYYEQYF
TRBJ1-5 TRBV18 CASSPGTGNRLGQPQHF
TRBJ2-2 TRBV4-1 CASSQLLLAGNNTGELFF
TRBJ1-2 TRBV11-1 CASSLGAGEGYTF
TRBJ2-2 TRBV24-1 CATSAASPDAGELFF
TRBJ2-5 TRBV7-9 CASSLVAGMGETQYF
TRBJ2-5 TRBV15 CATSGRGQEETQYF
TRBJ1-1 TRBV12-3/TRBV12-4 CASSFRVSTEAFF
TRBJ1-2 TRBV25-1 CASSDPGRPYGYTF
TRBJ2-1 TRBV29-1 CSVDLRNEQFF
TRBJ2-3 TRBV7-6 CASRPSGSSTDTQYF
TRBJ2-7 TRBV3-1 CASSQERGRFSSYEQYF
TRBJ2-1 TRBV5-1 CASSLVRSPSTDEQFF
TRBJ2-7 TRBV20-1 CSARDSPAGLVRYEQYF
TRBJ1-5 TRBV5-6 CASSLGIKLGQPQHF
TRBJ2-7 TRBV7-8 CASSQTPSLYEQYF
TRBJ2-1 TRBV7-9 CASSSPGGGSYNEQFF
TRBJ2-4 TRBV12-5 CASGSSGGLAKNIQYF
TRBJ2-2 TRBV12-3/TRBV12-4 CASSRPKGGELFF
TRBJ2-1 TRBV7-8 CASSLTPLAGVEGEQFF
TRBJ2-3 TRBV12-3/TRBV12-4 CAISTGGHSTDTQYF
TRBJ1-1 TRBV5-6 CASSLLRGMNTEAFF
TRBJ2-1 TRBV27 CASRTTSGQDYNEQFF
TRBJ2-5 TRBV11-3 CASSYREETQYF
TRBJ2-1 TRBV11-2 CASSRPGLADEQFF
TRBJ2-3 TRBV12-3/TRBV12-4 CASHSPTDTQYF
TRBJ2-1 TRBV2 CASTGPNSNEQFF
TRBJ2-1 TRBV7-9 CASSQSTSGSFHEQFF
TRBJ2-1 TRBV5-1 CASSSGWEGPRGQSEQFF
TRBJ2-1 TRBV20-1 CSAINAGGTSPVQFF